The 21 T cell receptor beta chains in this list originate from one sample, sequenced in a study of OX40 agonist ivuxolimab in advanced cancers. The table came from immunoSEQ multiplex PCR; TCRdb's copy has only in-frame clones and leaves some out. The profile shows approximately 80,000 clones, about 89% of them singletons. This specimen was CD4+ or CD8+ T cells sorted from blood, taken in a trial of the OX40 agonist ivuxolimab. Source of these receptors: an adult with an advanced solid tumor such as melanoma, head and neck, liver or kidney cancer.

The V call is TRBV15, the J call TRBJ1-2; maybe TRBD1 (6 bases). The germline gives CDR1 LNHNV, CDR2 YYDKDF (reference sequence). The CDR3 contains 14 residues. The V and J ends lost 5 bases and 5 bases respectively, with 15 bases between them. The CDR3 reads CATSAPTGVYGYTF. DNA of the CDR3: TGTGCCACCAGCGCCCCGACAGGCGTTTATGGCTACACCTTC. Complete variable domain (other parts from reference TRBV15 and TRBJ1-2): DAMVIQNPRYQVTQFGKPVTLSCSQTLNHNVMYWYQQKSSQAPKLLFHYYDKDFNNEADTPDNFQSRRPNTSFCFLDIRSPGLGDTAMYLCATSAPTGVYGYTFGSGTRLTVV.

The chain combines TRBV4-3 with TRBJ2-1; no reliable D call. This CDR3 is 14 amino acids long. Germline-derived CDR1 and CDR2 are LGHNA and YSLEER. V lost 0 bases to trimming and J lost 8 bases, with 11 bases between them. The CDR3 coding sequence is TGCGCCAGCAGCCAAGATCAGGACCCCTATGAGCAGTTCTTC. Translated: CASSQDQDPYEQFF.

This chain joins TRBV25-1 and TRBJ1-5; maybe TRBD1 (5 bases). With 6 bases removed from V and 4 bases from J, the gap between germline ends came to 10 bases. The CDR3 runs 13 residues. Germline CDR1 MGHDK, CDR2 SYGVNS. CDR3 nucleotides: TGTGCCAGCAGCTTGTGGGGGAATCAGCCCCAGCATTTT. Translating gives CASSLWGNQPQHF. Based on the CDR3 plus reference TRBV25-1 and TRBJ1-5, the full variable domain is EADIYQTPRYLVIGTGKKITLECSQTMGHDKMYWYQQDPGMELHLIHYSYGVNSTEKGDLSSESTVSRIRTEHFPLTLESARPSHTSQYLCASSLWGNQPQHFGDGTRLSIL.

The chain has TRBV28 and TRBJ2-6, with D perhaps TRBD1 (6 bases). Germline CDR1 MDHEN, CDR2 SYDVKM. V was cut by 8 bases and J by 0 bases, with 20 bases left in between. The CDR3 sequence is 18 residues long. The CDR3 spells CASDTKPATGSGANVLTF. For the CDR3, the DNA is TGTGCCAGCGATACCAAACCCGCGACAGGCTCTGGGGCCAACGTCCTGACTTTC.

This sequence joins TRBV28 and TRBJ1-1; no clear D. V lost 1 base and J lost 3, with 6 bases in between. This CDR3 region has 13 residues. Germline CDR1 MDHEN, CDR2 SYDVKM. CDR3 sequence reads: CASSLSDYTEAFF. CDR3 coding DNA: TGTGCCAGCAGTTTATCGGATTACACTGAAGCTTTCTTT. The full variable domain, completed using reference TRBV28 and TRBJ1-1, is DVKVTQSSRYLVKRTGEKVFLECVQDMDHENMFWYRQDPGLGLRLIYFSYDVKMKEKGDIPEGYSVSREKKERFSLILESASTNQTSMYLCASSLSDYTEAFFGQGTRLTVV.

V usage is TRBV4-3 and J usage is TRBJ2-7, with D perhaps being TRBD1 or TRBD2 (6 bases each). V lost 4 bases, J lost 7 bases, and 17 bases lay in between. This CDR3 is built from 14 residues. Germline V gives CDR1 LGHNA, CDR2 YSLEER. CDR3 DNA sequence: TGCGCCAGCAGCCCCCGGTGGGGGGCGGGAGAGCAGTACGTC. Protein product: CASSPRWGAGEQYV.

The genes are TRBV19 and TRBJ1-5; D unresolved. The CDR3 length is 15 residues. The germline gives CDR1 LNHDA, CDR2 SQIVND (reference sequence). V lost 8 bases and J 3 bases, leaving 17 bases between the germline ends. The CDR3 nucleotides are TGTGCCAGTGCGCTAGGGCACGTGGTCAATCAGCCCCAGCATTTT. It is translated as CASALGHVVNQPQHF.

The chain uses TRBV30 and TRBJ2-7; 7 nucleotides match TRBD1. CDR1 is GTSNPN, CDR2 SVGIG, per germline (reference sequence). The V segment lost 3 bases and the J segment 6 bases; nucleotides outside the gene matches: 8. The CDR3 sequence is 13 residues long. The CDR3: CAWSPTGNFEQYV. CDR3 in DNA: TGTGCCTGGAGCCCGACAGGGAATTTCGAGCAGTACGTC.

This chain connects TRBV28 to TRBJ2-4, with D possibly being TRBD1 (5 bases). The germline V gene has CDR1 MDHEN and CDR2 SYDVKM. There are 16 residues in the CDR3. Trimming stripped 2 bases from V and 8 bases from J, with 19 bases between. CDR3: CASSLRREGLTYIQYF. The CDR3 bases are TGTGCCAGCAGTTTACGCAGGGAAGGTCTGACGTACATTCAGTACTTC.

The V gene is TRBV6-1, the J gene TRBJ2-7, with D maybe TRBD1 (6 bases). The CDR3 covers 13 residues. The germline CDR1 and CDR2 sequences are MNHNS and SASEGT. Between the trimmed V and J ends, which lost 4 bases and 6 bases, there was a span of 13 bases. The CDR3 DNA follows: TGTGCCAGCAGTGCACAGGGTCCCGGCGAGCAGTACTTC. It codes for CASSAQGPGEQYF.

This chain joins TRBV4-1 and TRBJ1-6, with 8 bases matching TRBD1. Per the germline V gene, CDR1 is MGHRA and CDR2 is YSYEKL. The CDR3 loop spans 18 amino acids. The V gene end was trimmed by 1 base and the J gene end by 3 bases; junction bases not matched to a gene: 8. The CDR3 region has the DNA TGCGCCAGCAGCCAAGGCCCAGCACAGGGGGTCTATAATTCACCCCTCCACTTT. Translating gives CASSQGPAQGVYNSPLHF.

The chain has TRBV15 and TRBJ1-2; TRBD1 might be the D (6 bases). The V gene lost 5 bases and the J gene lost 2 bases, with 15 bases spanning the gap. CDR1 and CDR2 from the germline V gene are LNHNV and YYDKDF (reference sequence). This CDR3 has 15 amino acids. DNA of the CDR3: TGTGCCACCAGCGGACGGACAGCTATAAACTATGGCTACACCTTC. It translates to CATSGRTAINYGYTF. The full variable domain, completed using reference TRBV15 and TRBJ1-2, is DAMVIQNPRYQVTQFGKPVTLSCSQTLNHNVMYWYQQKSSQAPKLLFHYYDKDFNNEADTPDNFQSRRPNTSFCFLDIRSPGLGDTAMYLCATSGRTAINYGYTFGSGTRLTVV.

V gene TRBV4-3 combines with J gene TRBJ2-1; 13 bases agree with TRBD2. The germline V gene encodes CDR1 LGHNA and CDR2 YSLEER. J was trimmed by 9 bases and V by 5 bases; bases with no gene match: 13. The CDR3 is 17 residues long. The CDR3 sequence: CASSVYTGTSGETEQFF. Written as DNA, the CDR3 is TGCGCCAGCAGCGTCTACACCGGGACTAGCGGGGAGACTGAGCAGTTCTTC.

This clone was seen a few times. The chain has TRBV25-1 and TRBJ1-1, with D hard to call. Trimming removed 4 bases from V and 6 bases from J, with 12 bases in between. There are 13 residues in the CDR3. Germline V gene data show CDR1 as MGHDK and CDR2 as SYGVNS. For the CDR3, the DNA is TGTGCCAGCAGTGTCACGGGTCCCGCTGAAGCTTTCTTT. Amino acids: CASSVTGPAEAFF.

The CDR3 DNA reads TGTGCCAGCAAGGCCGGGACTAGCGGATACAATGAGCAGTTCTTC. Encoded protein: CASKAGTSGYNEQFF. V is TRBV2 and J is TRBJ2-1; 11 positions agree with TRBD2. This CDR3 contains 15 residues. The V segment lost 7 bases and the J segment 4 bases; nucleotides outside the gene matches: 6. CDR1 is SNHLY and CDR2 is FYNNEI in the germline V gene.

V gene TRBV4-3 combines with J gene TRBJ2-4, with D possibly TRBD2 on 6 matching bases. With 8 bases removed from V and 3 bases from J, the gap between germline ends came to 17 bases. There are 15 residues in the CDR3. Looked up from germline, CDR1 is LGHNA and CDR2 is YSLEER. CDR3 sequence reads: CASFGGMHFKNIQYF. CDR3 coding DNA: TGCGCCAGCTTTGGGGGGATGCATTTCAAAAACATTCAGTACTTC.

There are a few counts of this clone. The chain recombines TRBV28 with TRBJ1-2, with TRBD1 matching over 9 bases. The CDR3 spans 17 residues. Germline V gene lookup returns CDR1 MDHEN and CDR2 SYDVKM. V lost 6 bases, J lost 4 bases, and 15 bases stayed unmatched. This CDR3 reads CASRRQGGTSSFYGYTF. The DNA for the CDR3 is TGTGCCAGCAGGCGACAGGGGGGCACATCGAGTTTCTATGGCTACACCTTC.

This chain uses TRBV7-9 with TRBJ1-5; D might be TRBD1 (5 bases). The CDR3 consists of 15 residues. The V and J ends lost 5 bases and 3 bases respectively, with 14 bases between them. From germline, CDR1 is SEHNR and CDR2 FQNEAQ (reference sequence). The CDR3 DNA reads TGTGCCAGCAGCCTAAACCAGGGCCCCAATCAGCCCCAGCATTTT. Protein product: CASSLNQGPNQPQHF.

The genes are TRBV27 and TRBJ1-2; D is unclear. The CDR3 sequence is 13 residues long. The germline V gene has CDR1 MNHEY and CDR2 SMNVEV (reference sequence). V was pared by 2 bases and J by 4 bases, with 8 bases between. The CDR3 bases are TGTGCCAGCAGTTTAGGGCAGAGCTATGGCTACACCTTC. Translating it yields CASSLGQSYGYTF.

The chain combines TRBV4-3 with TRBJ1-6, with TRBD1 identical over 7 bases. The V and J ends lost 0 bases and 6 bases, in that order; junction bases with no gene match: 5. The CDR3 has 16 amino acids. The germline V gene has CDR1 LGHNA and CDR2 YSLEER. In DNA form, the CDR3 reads TGCGCCAGCAGCCAAGATTGGGGGGACAGTAATTCACCCCTCCACTTT. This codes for CASSQDWGDSNSPLHF.

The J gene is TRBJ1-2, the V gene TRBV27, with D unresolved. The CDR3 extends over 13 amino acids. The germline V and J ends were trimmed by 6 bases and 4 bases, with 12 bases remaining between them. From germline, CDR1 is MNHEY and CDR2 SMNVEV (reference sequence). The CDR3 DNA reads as TGTGCCAGCAGGCCCGGACGTGGCTATGGCTACACCTTC. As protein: CASRPGRGYGYTF.